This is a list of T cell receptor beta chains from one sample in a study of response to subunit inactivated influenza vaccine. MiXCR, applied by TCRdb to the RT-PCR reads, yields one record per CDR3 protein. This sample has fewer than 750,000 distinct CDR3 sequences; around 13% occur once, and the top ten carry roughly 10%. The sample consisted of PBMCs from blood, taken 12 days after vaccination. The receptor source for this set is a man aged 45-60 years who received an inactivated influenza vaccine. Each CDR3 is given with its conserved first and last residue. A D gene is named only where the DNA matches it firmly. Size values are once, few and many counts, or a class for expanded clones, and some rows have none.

CDR3: CASSLPPGTGTETQYF
DNA: TGTGCCAGCAGTCTGCCTCCCGGGACAGGGACGGAGACCCAGTACTTC
J: TRBJ2-5
D: TRBD1
V: TRBV28
size: .

CDR3: CASRRQGANTGELFF
DNA: TGTGCCAGCAGGCGACAGGGGGCGAACACCGGGGAGCTGTTTTTT
J: TRBJ2-2
D: TRBD1
V: TRBV6-1
size: many

CDR3: CASSQEGGRERYF
DNA: TGTGCCAGCAGCCAAGAGGGCGGACGGGAACGGTACTTC
J: TRBJ2-7
D: .
V: TRBV3-1
size: .

CDR3: CSARDPGTLIHTEAFF
DNA: TGCAGTGCTAGAGACCCCGGGACGCTAATCCACACTGAAGCTTTCTTT
J: TRBJ1-1
D: .
V: TRBV20-1
size: .

CDR3: CSAIGRPNQPQHF
DNA: TGCAGTGCTATAGGGCGGCCCAATCAGCCCCAGCATTTT
J: TRBJ1-5
D: .
V: TRBV20-1
size: few

CDR3: CASSEISGAAYSGYTF
DNA: TGTGCCAGCAGTGAAATCTCTGGGGCAGCGTATTCTGGCTACACCTTC
J: TRBJ1-2
D: .
V: TRBV2
size: few

CDR3: CASSPDRVAYEQYF
DNA: TGTGCCAGCTCACCTGACAGGGTAGCCTACGAGCAGTACTTC
J: TRBJ2-7
D: TRBD1
V: TRBV18
size: .

CDR3: CASSLSGTGAFNEQYF
DNA: TGTGCCAGCAGTTTATCCGGGACAGGGGCTTTCAACGAGCAGTACTTC
J: TRBJ2-7
D: TRBD1
V: TRBV27
size: few

CDR3: CASSVGDLANEKLFF
DNA: TGTGCCAGCAGCGTGGGAGATCTAGCTAATGAAAAACTGTTTTTT
J: TRBJ1-4
D: .
V: TRBV9
size: few

CDR3: CASSILAGGREQYF
DNA: TGTGCCAGCAGTATACTAGCGGGAGGGCGGGAGCAGTACTTC
J: TRBJ2-7
D: TRBD2
V: TRBV28
size: .

CDR3: CASSQDSGTSGSHHPYEQYF
DNA: TGTGCCAGCAGCCAAGACAGCGGGACTAGCGGGTCTCACCACCCTTACGAGCAGTACTTC
J: TRBJ2-7
D: TRBD2
V: TRBV4-2
size: once

CDR3: CASSQGPGTDWGYTF
DNA: TGTGCCAGCAGCCAAGGTCCGGGGACCGATTGGGGCTACACCTTC
J: TRBJ1-2
D: .
V: TRBV3-1
size: .

CDR3: CASLRVGRATGELFF
DNA: TGTGCCAGCTTGCGGGTGGGACGAGCCACCGGGGAGCTGTTTTTT
J: TRBJ2-2
D: .
V: TRBV12-3/TRBV12-4
size: few

CDR3: CASSPTTTSGRTGELFF
DNA: TGTGCCAGCAGTCCAACTACGACTAGCGGGCGGACCGGGGAGCTGTTTTTT
J: TRBJ2-2
D: TRBD2
V: TRBV27
size: few

CDR3: CASSYTGDEQFF
DNA: TGTGCCAGCAGCTATACAGGGGATGAGCAGTTCTTC
J: TRBJ2-1
D: TRBD1
V: TRBV9
size: few

CDR3: CSASSSTSGASYEQYF
DNA: TGCAGTGCTAGCTCCTCCACTAGCGGGGCCTCCTACGAGCAGTACTTC
J: TRBJ2-7
D: TRBD2
V: TRBV20-1
size: few

CDR3: CASSLVDSGNGELFF
DNA: TGTGCCAGCAGTTTGGTTGATTCGGGGAACGGGGAGCTGTTTTTT
J: TRBJ2-2
D: .
V: TRBV28
size: few

CDR3: CASSPRTGDVTTNEKLFF
DNA: TGCGCCAGCAGCCCAAGGACAGGGGACGTCACAACTAATGAAAAACTGTTTTTT
J: TRBJ1-4
D: TRBD1
V: TRBV5-1
size: few

CDR3: CASSDRAPAEAFF
DNA: TGCGCCAGCAGCGACCGGGCTCCGGCTGAAGCTTTCTTT
J: TRBJ1-1
D: .
V: TRBV5-1
size: few

CDR3: CASSEASTGLAGVGEQFF
DNA: TGTGCCAGCAGTGAAGCGAGCACCGGACTAGCGGGAGTTGGTGAGCAGTTCTTC
J: TRBJ2-1
D: TRBD2
V: TRBV2
size: few

CDR3: CAGSEFQGNPTDTQYF
DNA: TGTGCCGGCAGTGAATTTCAGGGCAACCCCACAGATACGCAGTATTTT
J: TRBJ2-3
D: .
V: TRBV2
size: .

CDR3: CSVAVGGAGTDTQYF
DNA: TGCAGCGTTGCCGTGGGGGGCGCGGGCACAGATACGCAGTATTTT
J: TRBJ2-3
D: .
V: TRBV29-1
size: few

CDR3: CASSLRTGGIYEQYF
DNA: TGTGCCAGCAGCTTGCGGACAGGGGGTATCTACGAGCAGTACTTC
J: TRBJ2-7
D: TRBD1
V: TRBV7-6
size: .

CDR3: CATSRAYSTNTGELFF
DNA: TGTGCCACCAGCAGAGCTTACAGTACGAACACCGGGGAGCTGTTTTTT
J: TRBJ2-2
D: .
V: TRBV15
size: few

CDR3: CASSFLAGGTNEQFF
DNA: TGTGCCAGCAGTTTTCTAGCGGGTGGGACCAATGAGCAGTTCTTC
J: TRBJ2-1
D: TRBD2
V: TRBV12-3/TRBV12-4
size: .

CDR3: CASSLVDRHSYEQYF
DNA: TGTGCCAGCAGTTTAGTTGACAGGCACTCCTACGAGCAGTACTTC
J: TRBJ2-7
D: .
V: TRBV28
size: few

CDR3: CASSLPGLGEQFF
DNA: TGTGCCAGCAGCTTGCCGGGACTAGGTGAGCAGTTCTTC
J: TRBJ2-1
D: TRBD2
V: TRBV5-5
size: .

CDR3: CASSQGISRLDEQFF
DNA: TGTGCCAGCAGCCAAGGAATTAGCCGCCTTGATGAGCAGTTCTTC
J: TRBJ2-1
D: .
V: TRBV4-2
size: many

CDR3: CSARDPSGSWEQFF
DNA: TGCAGTGCTAGAGATCCTAGCGGGAGCTGGGAGCAGTTCTTC
J: TRBJ2-1
D: TRBD2
V: TRBV20-1
size: .

CDR3: CASSQFLGSSYNEQFF
DNA: TGTGCCAGCAGCCAGTTTCTAGGGAGCTCCTACAATGAGCAGTTCTTC
J: TRBJ2-1
D: .
V: TRBV3-1
size: few

CDR3: CASSSIPSSGSFEQYF
DNA: TGTGCCAGCAGTTCCATACCGTCTAGCGGGAGCTTCGAGCAGTACTTC
J: TRBJ2-7
D: TRBD2
V: TRBV6-2/TRBV6-3
size: .

CDR3: CSARDLGRGSGYTF
DNA: TGCAGTGCTAGAGATTTGGGCAGGGGGTCTGGCTACACCTTC
J: TRBJ1-2
D: TRBD1
V: TRBV20-1
size: .

CDR3: CSAQTGTGGTEAFF
DNA: TGCAGTGCTCAAACCGGGACAGGGGGCACTGAAGCTTTCTTT
J: TRBJ1-1
D: TRBD1
V: TRBV20-1
size: few

CDR3: CASSVSTDGEQFF
DNA: TGCGCCAGCAGCGTTTCGACAGACGGTGAGCAGTTCTTC
J: TRBJ2-1
D: .
V: TRBV5-1
size: few

CDR3: CASSSLRGGYTF
DNA: TGTGCCAGCAGCTCCCTACGGGGTGGCTACACCTTC
J: TRBJ1-2
D: .
V: TRBV13
size: .

CDR3: CSVDVARWGYTF
DNA: TGCAGCGTTGACGTGGCCCGATGGGGCTACACCTTC
J: TRBJ1-2
D: .
V: TRBV29-1
size: few

CDR3: CAISESGEQLYGYTF
DNA: TGTGCCATCAGTGAGTCGGGGGAACAGCTCTATGGCTACACCTTC
J: TRBJ1-2
D: .
V: TRBV10-3
size: .

CDR3: CASSLRRQTNTGELFF
DNA: TGCGCCAGCAGCTTGAGGAGACAGACGAACACCGGGGAGCTGTTTTTT
J: TRBJ2-2
D: .
V: TRBV5-1
size: .

CDR3: CSAGRDSYEQYF
DNA: TGCAGCGCAGGACGGGACTCCTACGAGCAGTACTTC
J: TRBJ2-7
D: .
V: TRBV29-1
size: .

CDR3: CASSYSVLGNSYEQYF
DNA: TGTGCCAGCAGTTACTCCGTACTAGGGAACTCCTACGAGCAGTACTTC
J: TRBJ2-7
D: .
V: TRBV6-5
size: .

CDR3: CASSGTLGTGELFF
DNA: TGTGCCAGCAGCGGGACGCTGGGCACCGGGGAGCTGTTTTTT
J: TRBJ2-2
D: .
V: TRBV12-3/TRBV12-4
size: .

CDR3: CSASPGTGGDIQYF
DNA: TGCAGTGCTAGCCCGGGGACAGGGGGCGACATTCAGTACTTC
J: TRBJ2-4
D: TRBD1
V: TRBV20-1
size: few

CDR3: CASSPGESQETQYF
DNA: TGTGCCAGCTCACCAGGGGAGTCCCAAGAGACCCAGTACTTC
J: TRBJ2-5
D: .
V: TRBV18
size: .

CDR3: CASSLASGYQETQYF
DNA: TGTGCCAGCAGCTTAGCGTCGGGGTATCAAGAGACCCAGTACTTC
J: TRBJ2-5
D: .
V: TRBV7-9
size: many

CDR3: CASSFRDGNTEAFF
DNA: TGCGCCAGCAGCTTCCGGGATGGGAACACTGAAGCTTTCTTT
J: TRBJ1-1
D: .
V: TRBV5-1
size: few

CDR3: CSVGYSGANVLTF
DNA: TGCAGCGTCGGGTACTCTGGGGCCAACGTCCTGACTTTC
J: TRBJ2-6
D: .
V: TRBV29-1
size: many

CDR3: CASSLRQGAGTEAFF
DNA: TGTGCCAGCAGCTTACGCCAGGGGGCGGGAACTGAAGCTTTCTTT
J: TRBJ1-1
D: TRBD1
V: TRBV7-2
size: .

CDR3: CSVETGGADTQYF
DNA: TGCAGCGTTGAGACAGGGGGCGCAGATACGCAGTATTTT
J: TRBJ2-3
D: TRBD1
V: TRBV29-1
size: .

CDR3: CSARSGSYGYTF
DNA: TGCAGTGCTAGAAGCGGGAGCTATGGCTACACCTTC
J: TRBJ1-2
D: .
V: TRBV20-1
size: .

CDR3: CATEARGAYNEQFF
DNA: TGTGCCACCGAGGCAAGGGGGGCCTACAATGAGCAGTTCTTC
J: TRBJ2-1
D: .
V: TRBV19
size: .

CDR3: CSALRQGAKNIQYF
DNA: TGCAGTGCTCTAAGACAGGGGGCCAAAAACATTCAGTACTTC
J: TRBJ2-4
D: TRBD1
V: TRBV20-1
size: .

CDR3: CASSVTNNSPLHF
DNA: TGTGCCAGCAGCGTAACCAATAATTCACCCCTCCACTTT
J: TRBJ1-6
D: .
V: TRBV9
size: few

CDR3: CASSLSYNSPLHF
DNA: TGTGCCAGCAGCTTATCCTATAATTCACCCCTCCACTTT
J: TRBJ1-6
D: .
V: TRBV11-3
size: few

CDR3: CASRGTGSVETGELFF
DNA: TGTGCCAGCAGGGGGACAGGGAGTGTCGAGACCGGGGAGCTGTTTTTT
J: TRBJ2-2
D: TRBD1
V: TRBV12-3/TRBV12-4
size: few

CDR3: CASSGGVSNTEAFF
DNA: TGCGCCAGCAGCGGGGGGGTCTCCAACACTGAAGCTTTCTTT
J: TRBJ1-1
D: .
V: TRBV5-1
size: few